This T cell receptor (beta chain) derives from a study of shared clonotypes between healthy human individuals. The study, taken as a whole, reports: Exclusively blood specimens were collected; tissue repertoires likely differ.

Sequencing used immunoSEQ multiplex PCR; TCRdb keeps in-frame clones, though not all of them. The sample contains some 2,500,000 clones, 93% of which appear only once. This clone has only one observation. What it binds is not known. The sequence derives from a man between 18 and 29 years old in good health. Some clones in this sample may be carry-over from other donors' samples. Sequenced input: naive CD4+ T cells from PBMCs. Subset noted: CD45RA+ positively selected.

CDR3 protein: CASSPYGPTTETQYF. CDR3 DNA sequence: TGTGCCAGCTCACCTTACGGACCAACGACAGAGACCCAGTACTTC. This chain uses TRBV18 with TRBJ2-5, with D uncertain. Trimming cost V 3 bases and J 4 bases, with 15 bases left between them. From germline, CDR1 is KGHSH and CDR2 LQKENI. The CDR3 covers 15 residues. Using reference TRBV18 and TRBJ2-5 for the parts outside the CDR3, the full variable domain is NAGVMQNPRHLVRRRGQEARLRCSPMKGHSHVYWYRQLPEEGLKFMVYLQKENIIDESGMPKERFSAEFPKEGPSILRIQQVVRGDSAAYFCASSPYGPTTETQYFGPGTRLLVL.